Presented here are 4 T cell receptor beta chains from one specimen sequenced in a study of shared clonotypes between healthy human individuals. Measured with immunoSEQ multiplex PCR; TCRdb has only the in-frame clones, and not every one. The sample shows more than 450,000 clones, more than 65% of them seen only once. The sequenced sample was PBMCs. The origin of the receptors is a woman aged 40-49 years in good health. Some clones in this sample may be carry-over from other donors' samples.

J is TRBJ2-5 and V is TRBV11-2; TRBD2 agrees at 7 bases. CDR1 and CDR2 (germline): SGHAT, FQNNGV. CDR3 size: 15 residues. V shed 3 bases and J 2 bases; nucleotides not matched to a gene: 6. DNA for the CDR3: TGTGCCAGCAGCTTCAATGCGGGAGATCAAGAGACCCAGTACTTC. It translates to CASSFNAGDQETQYF.

This chain joins TRBV7-2 and TRBJ2-5; 9 bases map to TRBD2. The length of the CDR3 is 14 residues. CDR1 is SGHTA and CDR2 is FQGNSA in the germline V gene. V lost 4 bases and J lost 5; bases outside the gene matches: 5. The CDR3 protein is CASSSLAGLETQYF. CDR3 nucleotides: TGTGCCAGCAGCTCACTAGCGGGCTTGGAGACCCAGTACTTC. Variable domain in full (rest from reference TRBV7-2 and TRBJ2-5): GAGVSQSPSNKVTEKGKDVELRCDPISGHTALYWYRQSLGQGLEFLIYFQGNSAPDKSGLPSDRFSAERTGGSVSTLTIQRTQQEDSAVYLCASSSLAGLETQYFGPGTRLLVL.

This clone was seen repeatedly, ten times or more. V is TRBV4-2 and J is TRBJ2-7, with TRBD1 identical over 8 bases. The CDR3 is made up of 14 amino acids. V was clipped by 4 bases and J by 3 bases; unmatched bases: 5. Germline loops: CDR1 LGHNA, CDR2 YNFKEQ. CDR3 DNA sequence: TGTGCCAGCAGCCTCCGACAGGGGCACTACGAGCAGTACTTC. It encodes CASSLRQGHYEQYF.

This sequence joins TRBV7-9 and TRBJ1-3; maybe TRBD1 (6 bases). V was shortened by 5 bases and J by 3 bases, with 14 bases between the two germline ends. This CDR3 region has 15 residues. CDR1 SEHNR and CDR2 FQNEAQ come from the germline V gene (reference sequence). The CDR3 sequence is CASSANRDSGNTIYF. As DNA, the CDR3 is TGTGCCAGCAGCGCCAACAGGGATAGTGGAAACACCATATATTTT.